This passage covers 21 T cell receptor beta chains from one sample sequenced in a study of cytomegalovirus exposure and HLA in healthy donors. A multiplex PCR was run with 60 Vbeta primers and 13 Jbeta primers. TCRdb's table, derived via immunoSEQ multiplex PCR, lists solely in-frame clones and lacks some. In the table there are 150,000 to 200,000 clones, about two thirds of which are singletons. Sequences were obtained from PBMCs. The receptor set was obtained from a woman aged 25 to 45 in good health and CMV-seronegative.

This clone has just a few counts. The rearrangement links TRBV7-2 to TRBJ1-6; the match to TRBD1 covers 8 bases. Trimming at V came to 6 bases and at J to 9 bases, leaving 10 bases not matched to a gene. Germline CDR1 SGHTA, CDR2 FQGNSA. The CDR3 is made up of 15 amino acids. CDR3 protein: CASRLGQGRSSPLHF. The CDR3 DNA reads as TGTGCCAGCAGGCTCGGACAGGGAAGGTCTTCACCCCTCCACTTT.

This clone was recorded a few times. The rearrangement joins TRBV18 to TRBJ1-4, with 8 bases that match TRBD1. Germline assignment: CDR1 KGHSH and CDR2 LQKENI. Trimming took 5 bases from V and 3 from J; bases not matched to a gene: 2. CDR3 length: 14 amino acids. For the CDR3, the DNA is TGTGCCAGCTCAAGGACAGGGCCTAATGAAAAACTGTTTTTT. The encoded protein is CASSRTGPNEKLFF.

The V and J genes are TRBV5-1 and TRBJ1-2; 7 bases map to TRBD1. Looked up from germline, CDR1 is SGHRS and CDR2 is YFSETQ. This CDR3 is 14 amino acids long. After removal of 4 bases from V and 3 bases from J, the junction contained 6 bases not matched to a gene. In DNA form, the CDR3 reads TGCGCCAGCAGCCCCGAGGGGGCGTACTATGGCTACACCTTC. It yields the protein CASSPEGAYYGYTF.

This clone was detected only a few times. The CDR3 DNA reads TGTGCCAGCAGCTTGGGGGGGAATGAAAAACTGTTTTTT. Its protein product is CASSLGGNEKLFF. The V call is TRBV28, the J call TRBJ1-4; tentatively, D is TRBD1 (5 bases). The germline CDR1 and CDR2 sequences are MDHEN and SYDVKM. V lost 6 bases, J lost 5 bases, and 10 bases lay in between. This CDR3 comprises 13 residues.

This chain links TRBV7-8 with TRBJ2-7, with 7 bases lining up with TRBD2. The CDR3 totals 14 residues. After removal of 6 bases from V and 4 bases from J, the junction contained 9 bases not matched to a gene. Germline V lookup: CDR1 SGHVS, CDR2 FQNEAQ. This chain's CDR3 is CASRELATIYEQYF. Written as DNA, the CDR3 is TGTGCCAGCAGGGAACTAGCGACAATTTACGAGCAGTACTTC.

This clone was seen just once. The genes are TRBV9 and TRBJ2-1; 9 bases fit TRBD2. V shed 3 bases and J 9 bases; nucleotides not matched to a gene: 13. Germline V gene sequence: CDR1 SGDLS, CDR2 YYNGEE. This CDR3 region has 16 residues. In nucleotides, the CDR3 is TGTGCCAGCAGCGATTACATCGGGACTAGCACCGGTGAGCAGTTCTTC. Protein: CASSDYIGTSTGEQFF.

The J gene is TRBJ2-3, the V gene TRBV2, with a possible D match to TRBD2 (5 bases). The CDR3 loop spans 14 amino acids. Germline V gene lookup returns CDR1 SNHLY and CDR2 FYNNEI. Deletions cut 9 bases from V and 6 bases from J, with 19 bases between. The CDR3 spells CASLNRIRGDTQYF. DNA of the CDR3: TGTGCCAGTCTTAACAGAATCCGAGGGGATACGCAGTATTTT.

V and J are TRBV7-6 and TRBJ2-2; D is possibly TRBD1 (8 bases). V was shortened by 3 bases and J by 1 base, with 12 bases between the two germline ends. The length of the CDR3 is 16 residues. Germline loops: CDR1 SGHVS, CDR2 FNYEAQ. DNA for the CDR3: TGTGCCAGCAGCTTCAACAGGGGGGGGAACACCGGGGAGCTGTTTTTT. It specifies CASSFNRGGNTGELFF.

This chain uses TRBV4-1 with TRBJ1-2; D uncertain. Germline CDR1 MGHRA, CDR2 YSYEKL. The CDR3 runs to 13 residues. Trimming removed 1 base at V and 9 bases at J, with 12 bases between. The CDR3 sequence is CASSQGRSTSYTF. The CDR3 nucleotides read TGCGCCAGCAGCCAAGGGCGGAGCACGAGCTACACCTTC.

The chain combines TRBV7-9 with TRBJ2-3; 7 bases line up with TRBD2. The CDR3 contains 16 residues. V lost 1 base to trimming and J lost 3 bases; unmatched junction nucleotides: 7. Germline lookup yields CDR1 SEHNR and CDR2 FQNEAQ (reference sequence). The CDR3 loop reads CASSLGLAPVTDTQYF. The CDR3 DNA reads TGTGCCAGCAGCTTAGGACTAGCCCCCGTGACAGATACGCAGTATTTT. Full variable domain (remainder filled in from reference TRBV7-9 and TRBJ2-3): DTGVSQNPRHKITKRGQNVTFRCDPISEHNRLYWYRQTLGQGPEFLTYFQNEAQLEKSRLLSDRFSAERPKGSFSTLEIQRTEQGDSAMYLCASSLGLAPVTDTQYFGPGTRLTVL.

The genes are TRBV10-3 and TRBJ2-2; TRBD2 might be the D (6 bases). Trimming cost V 6 bases and J 2 bases, with 7 bases left between them. The CDR3 loop spans 13 amino acids. Germline V lookup: CDR1 ENHRY, CDR2 SYGVKD. This chain's CDR3 is CAISTSNTGELFF. For the CDR3, the DNA is TGTGCCATCAGCACTAGCAACACCGGGGAGCTGTTTTTT.

The chain is built from TRBV5-4 and TRBJ1-2; the D is unclear. Germline CDR1 is SGHNT and CDR2 is YYREEE (reference sequence). The length of the CDR3 is 15 residues. V shed 1 base and J shed 0 bases, with 10 bases lying between them. This CDR3 reads CASSLSNPANYGYTF. Here the CDR3 DNA reads TGTGCCAGCAGCTTGTCCAACCCAGCTAACTATGGCTACACCTTC.

The chain employs TRBV7-2 and TRBJ2-5; 15 nucleotides agree with TRBD2. V dropped 6 bases and J dropped 4; count of bases not matched to a gene: 9. Germline values: CDR1 SGHTA, CDR2 FQGNSA. The CDR3 consists of 17 residues. The CDR3 nucleotides read TGTGCCAGCAGATCCGGGACTAGCGGGGGGTGGTCAGAGACCCAGTACTTC. Its translation: CASRSGTSGGWSETQYF.

The gene calls are TRBV29-1 and TRBJ2-1; 9 nucleotides agree with TRBD2. J gave up 4 bases and V 8 bases, and 9 bases lay outside the gene matches. CDR3 length: 14 residues. Germline CDR1 is SQVTM and CDR2 is ANQGSEA. CDR3 in DNA: TGCAGCCCGTTCGGCGGGAGGGATTACAATGAGCAGTTCTTC. Its translation is CSPFGGRDYNEQFF.

The V gene is TRBV18, the J gene TRBJ2-2; 7 bases align to TRBD2. The junction had 10 bases not matched to a gene; V was cut back by 1 base and J by 5 bases. From germline, CDR1 is KGHSH and CDR2 LQKENI. The CDR3 is 17 residues long. The CDR3 spells CASSPLSSGMNTGELFF. The CDR3 DNA follows: TGTGCCAGCTCACCACTATCCAGCGGGATGAATACCGGGGAGCTGTTTTTT.

This clone was counted a single time. The V gene is TRBV29-1, the J gene TRBJ2-2; maybe TRBD2 (5 bases). From germline, CDR1 is SQVTM and CDR2 ANQGSEA. This CDR3 region has 16 residues. V dropped 0 bases and J dropped 5 bases, with 16 bases sitting between them. CDR3 loop: CSVEESGIDVTGELFF. The CDR3 DNA is TGCAGCGTTGAAGAATCGGGGATCGACGTTACCGGGGAGCTGTTTTTT.

The J gene is TRBJ2-2, the V gene TRBV7-9; TRBD2 is a possible D gene (5 bases). The CDR3 extends over 16 amino acids. V shed 4 bases and J shed 1 base, with 13 bases lying between them. Per germline, CDR1 SEHNR and CDR2 FQNEAQ (reference sequence). The CDR3 region has the DNA TGTGCCAGCAGCTCCCCACGGGGAGAGAACACCGGGGAGCTGTTTTTT. It yields the protein CASSSPRGENTGELFF.

The chain joins TRBV7-9 to TRBJ2-7, with 8 bases matching TRBD1. V dropped 5 bases and J dropped 6; count of bases not matched to a gene: 6. The CDR3 contains 13 residues. Looked up from germline, CDR1 is SEHNR and CDR2 is FQNEAQ (reference sequence). CDR3 residues: CASSARRGLEQYF. The CDR3 coding sequence is TGTGCCAGCAGCGCCCGCAGGGGGCTCGAGCAGTACTTC.

The rearrangement uses TRBV6-5 and TRBJ2-1, with 11 bases identical to TRBD2. The length of the CDR3 is 15 residues. Germline assignment: CDR1 MNHEY and CDR2 SVGAGI. With 8 bases clipped from V and 9 bases from J, the junction kept 12 bases outside the gene matches. CDR3 nucleotides: TGTGCCAGCTCGCTATTACTAGCGGGAGCTGCTGAGCAGTTCTTC. It specifies CASSLLLAGAAEQFF.

CDR3 in amino acids: CASSPGGDEQFF. The CDR3 DNA sequence: TGCGCCAGCAGCCCAGGAGGGGATGAGCAGTTCTTC. The chain is built from TRBV5-1 and TRBJ2-1; possible D gene TRBD2, 6 bases. Trimming took 4 bases from V and 8 from J, leaving 10 bases between them. CDR3 length: 12 amino acids. Germline V CDR1 and CDR2: SGHRS, YFSETQ. The whole variable domain, filled in from reference TRBV5-1 and TRBJ2-1, reads KAGVTQTPRYLIKTRGQQVTLSCSPISGHRSVSWYQQTPGQGLQFLFEYFSETQRNKGNFPGRFSGRQFSNSRSEMNVSTLELGDSALYLCASSPGGDEQFFGPGTRLTVL.

This sequence joins TRBV5-4 and TRBJ1-1, with 7 bases that match TRBD1. The V and J ends lost 6 bases and 1 base, in that order; junction bases with no gene match: 6. The CDR3 consists of 14 residues. Germline V gene data show CDR1 as SGHNT and CDR2 as YYREEE (reference sequence). The CDR3 DNA follows: TGTGCCAGCACCAGCAGGGGGAAGAACACTGAAGCTTTCTTT. It translates to CASTSRGKNTEAFF.